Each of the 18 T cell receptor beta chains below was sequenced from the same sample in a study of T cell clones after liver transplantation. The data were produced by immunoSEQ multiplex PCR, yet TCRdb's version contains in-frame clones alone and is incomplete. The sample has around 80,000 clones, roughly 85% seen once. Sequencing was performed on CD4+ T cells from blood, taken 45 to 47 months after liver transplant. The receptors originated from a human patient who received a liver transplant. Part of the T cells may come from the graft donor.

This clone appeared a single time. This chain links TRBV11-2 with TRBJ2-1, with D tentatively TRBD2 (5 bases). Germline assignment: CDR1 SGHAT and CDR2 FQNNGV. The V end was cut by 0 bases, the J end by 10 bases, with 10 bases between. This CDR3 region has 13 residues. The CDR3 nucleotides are TGTGCCAGCAGCTTAGAGGGGAGTCGGGAGCAGTTCTTC. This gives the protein CASSLEGSREQFF.

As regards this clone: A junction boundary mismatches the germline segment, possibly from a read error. This CDR3 is CASSDPPHGQVDF. The DNA for the CDR3 is TGTGCCAGCAGTGACCCACCCCATGGACAGGTTGATTTC. This chain connects TRBV6-4 to TRBJ1-2; 7 nucleotides agree with TRBD1. There are 13 residues in the CDR3. Germline V gene data show CDR1 as MRHNA and CDR2 as SNTAGT.

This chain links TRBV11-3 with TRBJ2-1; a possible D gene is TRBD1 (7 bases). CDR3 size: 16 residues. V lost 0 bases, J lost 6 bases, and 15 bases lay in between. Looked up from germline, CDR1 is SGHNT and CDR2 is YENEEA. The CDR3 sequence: CASSLDRGQGGNEQFF. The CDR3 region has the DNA TGTGCCAGCAGCTTAGATCGGGGTCAGGGGGGCAATGAGCAGTTCTTC.

The CDR3 DNA reads TGTGCCATCAGTGCGGACAATTACGGAGAACTGTTTTTT. Its protein is CAISADNYGELFF. The rearrangement links TRBV10-3 to TRBJ1-4; D might be TRBD1 (5 bases). V lost 4 bases and J lost 12, with 15 bases in between. There are 13 residues in the CDR3. In germline, CDR1 is ENHRY, CDR2 SYGVKD.

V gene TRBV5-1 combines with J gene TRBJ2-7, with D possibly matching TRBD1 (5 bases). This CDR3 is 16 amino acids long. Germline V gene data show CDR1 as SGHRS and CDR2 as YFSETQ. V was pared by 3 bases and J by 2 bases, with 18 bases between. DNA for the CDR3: TGCGCCAGCAGCTCGCTCGACAGAGGCAGGCCCTACGAGCAGTACTTC. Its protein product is CASSSLDRGRPYEQYF.

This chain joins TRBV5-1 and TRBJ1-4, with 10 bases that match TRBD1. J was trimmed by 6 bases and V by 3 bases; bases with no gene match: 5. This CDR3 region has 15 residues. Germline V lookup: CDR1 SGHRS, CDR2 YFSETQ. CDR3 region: CASSSSGTGDEKLFF. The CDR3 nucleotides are TGCGCCAGCAGCTCAAGCGGGACAGGGGATGAAAAACTGTTTTTT.

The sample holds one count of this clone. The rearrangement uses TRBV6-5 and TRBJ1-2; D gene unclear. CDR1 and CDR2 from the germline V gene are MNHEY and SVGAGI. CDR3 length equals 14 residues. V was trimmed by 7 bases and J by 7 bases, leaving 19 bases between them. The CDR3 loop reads CASTSPGPLGGYTF. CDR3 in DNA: TGTGCCAGCACCTCCCCCGGGCCACTCGGTGGCTACACCTTC.

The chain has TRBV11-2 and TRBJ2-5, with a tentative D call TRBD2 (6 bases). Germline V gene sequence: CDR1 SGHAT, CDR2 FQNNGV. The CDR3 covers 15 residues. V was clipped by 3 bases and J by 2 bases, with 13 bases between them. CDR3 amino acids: CASSFPGLIQETQYF. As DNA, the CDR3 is TGTGCCAGCAGCTTCCCGGGACTCATTCAAGAGACCCAGTACTTC.

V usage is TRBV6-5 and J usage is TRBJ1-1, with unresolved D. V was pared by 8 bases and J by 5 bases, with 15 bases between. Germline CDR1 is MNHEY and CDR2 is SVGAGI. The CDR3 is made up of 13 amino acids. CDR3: CASVHHRGTEAFF. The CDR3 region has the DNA TGTGCCAGCGTACATCACCGCGGAACTGAAGCTTTCTTT.

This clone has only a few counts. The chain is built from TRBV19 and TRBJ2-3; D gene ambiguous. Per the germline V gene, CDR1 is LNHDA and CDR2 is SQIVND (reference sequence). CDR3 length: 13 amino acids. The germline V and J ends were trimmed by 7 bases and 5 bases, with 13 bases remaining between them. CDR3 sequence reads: CASKVAGQDTQYF. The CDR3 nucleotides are TGTGCCAGTAAGGTAGCTGGGCAAGATACGCAGTATTTT.

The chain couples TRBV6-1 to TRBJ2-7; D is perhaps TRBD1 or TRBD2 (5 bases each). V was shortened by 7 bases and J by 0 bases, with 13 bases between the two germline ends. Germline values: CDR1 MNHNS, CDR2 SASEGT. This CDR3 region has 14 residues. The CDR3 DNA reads TGTGCCAGCATTACCGGGGCGGTCTCCTACGAGCAGTACTTC. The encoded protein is CASITGAVSYEQYF.

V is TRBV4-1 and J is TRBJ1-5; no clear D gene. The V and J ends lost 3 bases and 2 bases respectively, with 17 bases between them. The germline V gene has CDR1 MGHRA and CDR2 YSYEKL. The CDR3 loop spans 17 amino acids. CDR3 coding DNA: TGCGCCAGCAGCCACCCTCGAATCGGTTGGGGCAATCAGCCCCAGCATTTT. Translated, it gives CASSHPRIGWGNQPQHF.

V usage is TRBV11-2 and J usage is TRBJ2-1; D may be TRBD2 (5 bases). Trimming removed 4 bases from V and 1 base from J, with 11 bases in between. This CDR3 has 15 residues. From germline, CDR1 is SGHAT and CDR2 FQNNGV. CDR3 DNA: TGTGCCAGCAGCTCCCTCGGGAATTCCTACAATGAGCAGTTCTTC. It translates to CASSSLGNSYNEQFF.

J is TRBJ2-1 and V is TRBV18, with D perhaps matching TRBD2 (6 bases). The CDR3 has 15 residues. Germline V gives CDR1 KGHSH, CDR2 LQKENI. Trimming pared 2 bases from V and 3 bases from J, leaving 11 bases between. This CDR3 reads CASSPGAGLYNEQFF. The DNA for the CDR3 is TGTGCCAGCTCACCAGGGGCGGGACTCTACAATGAGCAGTTCTTC.

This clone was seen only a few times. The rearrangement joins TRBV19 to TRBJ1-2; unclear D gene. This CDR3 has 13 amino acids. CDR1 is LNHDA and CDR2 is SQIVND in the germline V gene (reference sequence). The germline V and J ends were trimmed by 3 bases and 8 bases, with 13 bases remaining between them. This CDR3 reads CASSILRGRGYTF. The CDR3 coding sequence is TGTGCCAGTAGTATTCTTCGTGGTCGCGGCTACACCTTC.

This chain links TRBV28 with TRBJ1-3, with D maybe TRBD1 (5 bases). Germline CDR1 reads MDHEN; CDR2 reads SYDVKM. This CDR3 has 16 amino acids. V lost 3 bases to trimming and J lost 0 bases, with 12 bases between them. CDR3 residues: CASSLNVQGSGNTIYF. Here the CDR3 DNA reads TGTGCCAGCAGTTTGAATGTTCAGGGCTCTGGAAACACCATATATTTT.

CDR3 DNA sequence: TGTGCCAGCAGTGACAACACTGAAGCTTTCTTT. This translates into CASSDNTEAFF. The V call is TRBV28, the J call TRBJ1-1; no reliable D call. V lost 5 bases and J 2 bases, leaving 3 bases between the germline ends. This CDR3 has 11 residues. Germline CDR1 is MDHEN and CDR2 is SYDVKM.

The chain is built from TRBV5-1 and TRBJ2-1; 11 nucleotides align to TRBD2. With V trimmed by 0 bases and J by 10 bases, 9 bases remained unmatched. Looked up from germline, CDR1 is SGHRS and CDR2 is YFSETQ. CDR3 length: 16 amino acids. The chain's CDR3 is CASSLEETSGSREQFF. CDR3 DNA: TGCGCCAGCAGCTTGGAGGAAACTAGCGGGAGTCGGGAGCAGTTCTTC. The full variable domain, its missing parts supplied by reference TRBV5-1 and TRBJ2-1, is KAGVTQTPRYLIKTRGQQVTLSCSPISGHRSVSWYQQTPGQGLQFLFEYFSETQRNKGNFPGRFSGRQFSNSRSEMNVSTLELGDSALYLCASSLEETSGSREQFFGPGTRLTVL.